A selection of T cell receptor beta chains follows, all from one sample in a study of regulatory T cells in long-lasting Graves disease. TCRdb fed the multiplex PCR reads into MiXCR, producing one record per CDR3 protein. Altogether 310,000 or so distinct CDR3 sequences are present, 20% to 25% being singletons, with the ten largest covering just over 55%. The sample in question was peripheral blood mononuclear cells (PBMCs), obtained when the disease was refractory, from a patient treated with antithyroid drugs. The receptors were sampled from a female donor with Graves disease. Both conserved end residues are part of each CDR3. Each record gives: clone size, D gene, J gene, V gene, CDR3 protein, CDR3 DNA. D genes are given only for firm matches. Expanded clones are given a class, and other clones once, few, many or no size at all.

>NA|NA|TRBJ1-4|TRBV10-3
CAISESATNEKLFF
TGTGCCATCAGTGAGTCTGCAACTAATGAAAAACTGTTTTTT
>few|TRBD2|TRBJ2-7|TRBV20-1
CSARDLGEAGSGYEQYF
TGCAGTGCTAGAGATCTCGGAGAAGCGGGAAGCGGGTACGAGCAGTACTTC
>few|TRBD2|TRBJ2-1|TRBV11-2
CASSATSFLSEQFF
TGTGCCAGCAGCGCGACTAGCTTTCTGAGTGAGCAGTTCTTC
>few|NA|TRBJ1-5|TRBV11-2
CASSPRANSNQPQHF
TGTGCCAGCAGCCCACGGGCTAATAGCAATCAGCCCCAGCATTTT
>many|NA|TRBJ2-4|TRBV12-3/TRBV12-4
CASSFSSGKNIQYF
TGTGCCAGCAGTTTCTCATCTGGGAAAAACATTCAGTACTTC
>NA|NA|TRBJ1-5|TRBV19
CASSIAFNQPQHF
TGTGCCAGTAGTATAGCCTTTAATCAGCCCCAGCATTTT
>NA|NA|TRBJ1-4|TRBV20-1
CSARATGNEKLFF
TGCAGTGCTAGGGCGACAGGAAATGAAAAACTGTTTTTT
>NA|NA|TRBJ2-5|TRBV3-1
CASSQDMISGLKGRETQYF
TGTGCCAGCAGCCAAGATATGATTTCGGGTCTCAAGGGGAGGGAGACCCAGTACTTC
>few|NA|TRBJ2-7|TRBV7-8
CASSLGTGPTYEQYF
TGTGCCAGCAGCTTAGGAACAGGGCCTACCTACGAGCAGTACTTC
>many|NA|TRBJ2-7|TRBV13
CASSLAGVEYGEQYF
TGTGCCAGCAGCTTAGCGGGAGTTGAGTACGGCGAGCAGTACTTC
>many|NA|TRBJ2-7|TRBV30
CAWRRGSYEQYF
TGTGCCTGGAGGAGAGGTTCCTACGAGCAGTACTTC
>few|NA|TRBJ2-7|TRBV6-1
CASSALQTGSEQYF
TGTGCCAGCAGTGCCCTTCAGACAGGAAGCGAGCAGTACTTC
>NA|TRBD2|TRBJ2-2|TRBV2
CASGGSGGNTGELFF
TGTGCCAGCGGGGGTAGCGGGGGGAACACCGGGGAGCTGTTTTTT
>many|NA|TRBJ1-2|TRBV5-6
CASSLVGQNYGYTF
TGTGCCAGCAGCTTGGTCGGACAGAACTATGGCTACACCTTC
>many|NA|TRBJ2-5|TRBV24-1
CATSDPPTGTQYF
TGTGCCACCAGTGACCCCCCGACCGGGACCCAGTACTTC
>few|NA|TRBJ2-7|TRBV19
CASQNGGEQYF
TGTGCCAGCCAAAATGGGGGCGAGCAGTACTTC
>many|TRBD1|TRBJ2-5|TRBV2
CASSERGQEETQYF
TGTGCCAGCAGTGAAAGGGGACAGGAAGAGACCCAGTACTTC
>many|NA|TRBJ2-6|TRBV28
CASSLSGPYPSGANVLTF
TGTGCCAGCAGTTTGTCGGGACCGTACCCCTCTGGGGCCAACGTCCTGACTTTC
>NA|TRBD1|TRBJ2-2|TRBV7-2
CASSVRQGGTGELFF
TGTGCCAGCAGCGTTCGACAGGGGGGCACCGGGGAGCTGTTTTTT
>NA|TRBD2|TRBJ2-5|TRBV20-1
CSASTSGRPAETQYF
TGCAGTGCTTCGACTAGCGGGAGGCCGGCGGAGACCCAGTACTTC
>few|TRBD2|TRBJ2-5|TRBV4-2
CASSQALGPGGRVETQYF
TGTGCCAGCAGCCAAGCATTGGGCCCCGGCGGGAGGGTAGAGACCCAGTACTTC
>NA|NA|TRBJ2-5|TRBV7-2
CASSDGGIGTQYF
TGTGCCAGCAGCGATGGCGGGATAGGGACCCAGTACTTC
>few|TRBD1|TRBJ2-2|TRBV19
CASSLVTGAGGELFF
TGTGCCAGTAGTCTGGTCACAGGGGCGGGCGGGGAGCTGTTTTTT
>few|NA|TRBJ1-1|TRBV20-1
CSANVRGGGTEAFF
TGCAGTGCCAATGTGAGGGGAGGAGGAACTGAAGCTTTCTTT
>NA|NA|TRBJ1-3|TRBV3-1
CASSPWTDGNTIYF
TGTGCCAGCAGCCCTTGGACAGACGGAAACACCATATATTTT
>few|NA|TRBJ1-2|TRBV7-2
CASSLAGGVLLLGGCTF
TGTGCCAGCAGCTTAGCGGGGGGCGTACTTCTTTTGGGTGGCTGCACCTTC
>NA|NA|TRBJ1-3|TRBV6-5
CASSSNRWRSAGNTIYF
TGTGCCAGCAGTTCCAACCGATGGAGATCAGCTGGAAACACCATATATTTT
>NA|TRBD1|TRBJ2-7|TRBV27
CATRTGMGLEQYF
TGTGCCACACGGACAGGGATGGGCTTAGAGCAGTACTTC
>many|NA|TRBJ1-5|TRBV3-1
CASSPQGYSNQPQHF
TGTGCCAGCAGCCCACAGGGATATAGCAATCAGCCCCAGCATTTT
>many|NA|TRBJ1-5|TRBV6-1
CASSEVPTDDQPQHF
TGTGCCAGCAGTGAAGTCCCAACGGATGATCAGCCCCAGCATTTT
>NA|NA|TRBJ1-5|TRBV6-5
CASSYLQIQPNQPQHF
TGTGCCAGCAGTTACCTCCAAATTCAGCCGAATCAGCCCCAGCATTTT
>many|NA|TRBJ2-2|TRBV11-2
CASSLNQGTGELFF
TGTGCCAGCAGCTTAAACCAGGGCACCGGGGAGCTGTTTTTT
>few|NA|TRBJ1-1|TRBV29-1
CSVWTAEAFF
TGCAGCGTATGGACAGCTGAAGCTTTCTTT
>many|NA|TRBJ1-2|TRBV5-1
CASSLRRYYGYTF
TGCGCCAGCAGCTTGCGACGTTACTATGGCTACACCTTC
>many|TRBD1|TRBJ2-7|TRBV20-1
CSAEDRPLTYEQYF
TGCAGTGCAGAGGACAGGCCCTTAACCTACGAGCAGTACTTC
>few|NA|TRBJ2-7|TRBV4-1
CASSQDRRGEATYEQYF
TGCGCCAGCAGCCAAGATAGAAGGGGCGAGGCTACCTACGAGCAGTACTTC
>NA|TRBD1|TRBJ2-1|TRBV11-2
CASSLRDRGYNEQFF
TGTGCCAGCAGCTTACGGGACAGGGGCTACAATGAGCAGTTCTTC
>NA|NA|TRBJ2-5|TRBV30
CAWSVRDTETQYF
TGTGCCTGGAGTGTAAGGGACACAGAGACCCAGTACTTC